Each of the 6 T cell receptor beta chains below was sequenced from the same sample in a study of identical twins (dated by TCRdb to between 2015 and 2016). Libraries were built with 5' RACE. The reads were generated on an Illumina HiSeq 2000. TCRdb's own reprocessing of the public reads used fastp at Q25 and MiXCR and kept productive beta chains. Rows with one shared CDR3 protein collapse into an entry with the most common genes and DNA. The sample table holds about 520,000 distinct CDR3 sequences, of which about 20% were seen once. The ten largest clones take up about 0.93% of the sample. The data also belong to a second study, concerning T cells expressing NK-cell markers.

Sequencing input: CD4+ T cells sorted from blood. These receptors all come from a woman younger than 35 in good health.

The chain combines TRBV20-1 with TRBJ2-3; 11 bases align to TRBD2. Germline trimming cut 6 bases from V and 2 bases from J; bases unmatched to any gene: 10. Germline assignment: CDR1 DFQATT and CDR2 SNEGSKA (reference sequence). The CDR3 length is 16 residues. The CDR3 DNA is TGCAGTGCCAACCCTTTAGCGGGAGGGCCCACAGATACGCAGTATTTT. It codes for CSANPLAGGPTDTQYF.

This clonotype has more than one count but fewer than ten. The V and J genes are TRBV20-1 and TRBJ2-3, with a weak D call TRBD2 (5 bases). In germline, CDR1 is DFQATT, CDR2 SNEGSKA (reference sequence). V dropped 0 bases and J dropped 5 bases, with 15 bases sitting between them. This CDR3 has 15 amino acids. CDR3 sequence reads: CSARDDGKGEDTQYF. CDR3 sequence (DNA): TGCAGTGCTAGAGATGACGGGAAGGGAGAAGATACGCAGTATTTT.

The V gene is TRBV29-1, the J gene TRBJ2-1, with TRBD1 matching over 9 bases. There are 15 residues in the CDR3. The germline CDR1 and CDR2 sequences are SQVTM and ANQGSEA. Trimming at V came to 7 bases and at J to 1 base, leaving 8 bases not matched to a gene. CDR3 sequence: CSAGRGTGSYNEQFF. The DNA for the CDR3 is TGCAGCGCAGGGAGGGGGACAGGGTCCTACAATGAGCAGTTCTTC.

This clonotype has a handful of counts. The J gene is TRBJ2-1, the V gene TRBV2, with 13 nucleotides matching TRBD2. The CDR3 covers 17 residues. Trimming took 4 bases from V and 4 from J; bases not matched to a gene: 7. Germline CDR1 is SNHLY and CDR2 is FYNNEI. The CDR3 DNA is TGTGCCAGCAGTGCCCTCGGGACTAGCGGGGCGTACAATGAGCAGTTCTTC. It specifies CASSALGTSGAYNEQFF.

This chain joins TRBV9 and TRBJ2-5; D may be TRBD1 (5 bases). V gave up 2 bases and J gave up 4 bases, with 15 bases separating them. Germline-derived CDR1 and CDR2 are SGDLS and YYNGEE. The CDR3 extends over 15 amino acids. CDR3 loop: CASSVQGNWGETQYF. DNA of the CDR3: TGTGCCAGCAGCGTTCAGGGAAACTGGGGAGAGACCCAGTACTTC.

This clonotype was recorded a few times. This chain connects TRBV10-3 to TRBJ1-6; 9 nucleotides align to TRBD1. Germline CDR1 reads ENHRY; CDR2 reads SYGVKD. The CDR3 consists of 14 residues. The trim removed 7 bases at V and 7 bases at J, leaving 5 bases unmatched. CDR3 amino acids: CAITPGQGNSPLHF. The CDR3 nucleotides read TGTGCCATCACCCCGGGACAGGGAAATTCACCCCTCCACTTT.